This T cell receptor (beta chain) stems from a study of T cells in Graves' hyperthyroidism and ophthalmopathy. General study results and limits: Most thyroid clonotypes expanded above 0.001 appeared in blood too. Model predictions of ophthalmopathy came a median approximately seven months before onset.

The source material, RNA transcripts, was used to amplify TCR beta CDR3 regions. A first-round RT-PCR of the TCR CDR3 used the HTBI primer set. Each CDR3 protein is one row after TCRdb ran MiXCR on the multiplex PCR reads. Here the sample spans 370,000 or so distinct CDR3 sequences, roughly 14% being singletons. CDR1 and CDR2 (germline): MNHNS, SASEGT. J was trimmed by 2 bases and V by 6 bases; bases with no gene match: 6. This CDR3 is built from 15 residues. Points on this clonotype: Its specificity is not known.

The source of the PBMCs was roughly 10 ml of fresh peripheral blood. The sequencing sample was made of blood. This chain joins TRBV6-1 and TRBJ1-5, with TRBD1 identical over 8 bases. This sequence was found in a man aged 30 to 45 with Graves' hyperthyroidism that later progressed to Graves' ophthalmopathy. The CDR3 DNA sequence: TGTGCCAGCAGAGAGGACAGGGCGGGCAATCAGCCCCAGCATTTT. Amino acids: CASREDRAGNQPQHF.